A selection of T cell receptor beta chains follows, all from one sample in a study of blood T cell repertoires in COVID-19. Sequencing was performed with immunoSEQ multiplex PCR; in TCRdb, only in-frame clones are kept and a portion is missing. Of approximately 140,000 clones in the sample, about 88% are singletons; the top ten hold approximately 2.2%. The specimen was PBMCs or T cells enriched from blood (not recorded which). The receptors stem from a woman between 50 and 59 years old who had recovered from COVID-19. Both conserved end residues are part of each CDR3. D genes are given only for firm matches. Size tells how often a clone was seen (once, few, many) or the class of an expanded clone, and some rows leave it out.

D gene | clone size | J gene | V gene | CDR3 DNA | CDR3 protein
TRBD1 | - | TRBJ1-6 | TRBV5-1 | TGCGCCAGCAGCCTCGGACAGGGTAATTCACCCCTCCACTTT | CASSLGQGNSPLHF
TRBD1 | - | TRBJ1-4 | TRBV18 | TGTGCCAGCTCACGCCGGGACAGGGACGAAAAACTGTTTTTT | CASSRRDRDEKLFF
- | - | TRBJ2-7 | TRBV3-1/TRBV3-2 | TGTGCCAGCAGCCCTCAGGGTGGCGAGCAGTACTTC | CASSPQGGEQYF
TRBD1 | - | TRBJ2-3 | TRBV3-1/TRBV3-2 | TGTGCCAGCAGCAAACGGGACAGAGATACGCAGTATTTT | CASSKRDRDTQYF
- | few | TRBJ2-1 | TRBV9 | TGTGCCAGCAGCGTGGCGGCCTACAATGAGCAGTTCTTC | CASSVAAYNEQFF
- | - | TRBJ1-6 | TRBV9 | TGTGCCAGCAGTGTACTAGACTCACCCCTCCACTTT | CASSVLDSPLHF
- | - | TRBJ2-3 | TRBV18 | TGTGCCAGCTCCCCTCCAGGGAGCACAGATACGCAGTATTTT | CASSPPGSTDTQYF
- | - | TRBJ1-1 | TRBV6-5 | TGTGCCAGCAGTTGGGGACACCGTGCCATGAACACTGAAGCTTTCTTT | CASSWGHRAMNTEAFF
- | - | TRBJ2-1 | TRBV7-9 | TGTGCCAGCAGCCCAGCGGTCTCCTACAATGAGCAGTTCTTC | CASSPAVSYNEQFF
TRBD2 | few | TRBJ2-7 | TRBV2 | TGTGCCAGCAGAGGTAGCGGGGGGCCTTACTCCTACGAGCAGTACTTC | CASRGSGGPYSYEQYF
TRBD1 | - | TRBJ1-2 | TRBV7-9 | TGTGCCAGCAGCCAACAGGGGGTCAACTATGGCTACACCTTC | CASSQQGVNYGYTF
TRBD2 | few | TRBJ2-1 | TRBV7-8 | TGTGCCAGCAGCTCCATGCTAGCGGGGCCCTACAATGAGCAGTTCTTC | CASSSMLAGPYNEQFF
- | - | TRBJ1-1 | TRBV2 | TGTGCCAGCAGGTCCTACCCTTGGGCCACTGAAGCTTTCTTT | CASRSYPWATEAFF
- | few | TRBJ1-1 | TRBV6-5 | TGTGCCAGCAGTTGGGCAGGGCAGGCCAGCACTGAAGCTTTCTTT | CASSWAGQASTEAFF
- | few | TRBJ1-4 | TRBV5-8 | TGTGCCAGCAGCTTGGAAAGGGAGAGGAATGAAAAACTGTTTTTT | CASSLERERNEKLFF
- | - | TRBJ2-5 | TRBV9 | TGTGCCAGCAGCCCTGAAGGGGGGGAGTACCAAGAGACCCAGTACTTC | CASSPEGGEYQETQYF
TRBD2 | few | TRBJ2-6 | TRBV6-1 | TGTGCCAGCAGTGAAGCGCGACTAGCGGCTGGGGCCAACGTCCTGACTTTC | CASSEARLAAGANVLTF
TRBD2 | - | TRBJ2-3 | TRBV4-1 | TGCGCCAGCAGCAGAAAGGGGACTAGCGGGGATTTTACAGATACGCAGTATTTT | CASSRKGTSGDFTDTQYF
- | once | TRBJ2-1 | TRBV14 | TGTGCCAGCAGCCAAGGTGTCAGTGGCAATGAGCAGTTCTTC | CASSQGVSGNEQFF
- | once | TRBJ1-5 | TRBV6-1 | TGTGCCAGCAGTGACCGGGACACACAGTTGGTCAATCAGCCCCAGCATTTT | CASSDRDTQLVNQPQHF
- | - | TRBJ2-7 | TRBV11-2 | TGTGCCAGCAGCCATTGGACAGCCGGCGAGCAGTACTTC | CASSHWTAGEQYF
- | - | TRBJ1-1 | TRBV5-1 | TGCGCCAGCAGCTTAGATATCACGGGTGGGAACACTGAAGCTTTCTTT | CASSLDITGGNTEAFF
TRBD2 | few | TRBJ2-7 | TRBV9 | TGTGCCAGCAGCCTCGAGGGAGGGATATACGAGCAGTACTTC | CASSLEGGIYEQYF
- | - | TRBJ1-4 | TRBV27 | TGTGCCAGCAGTTTATCCGGGACACCGATTAAGGAAAAACTGTTTTTT | CASSLSGTPIKEKLFF
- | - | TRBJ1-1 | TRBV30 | TGTGCCTGTCACCCCGCGGCGGGCATCGAAGCTTTCTTT | CACHPAAGIEAFF
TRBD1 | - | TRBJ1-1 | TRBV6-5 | TGTGCCAGCAGCTCCCGGGACAGGTACCAAGAAGCTTTCTTT | CASSSRDRYQEAFF
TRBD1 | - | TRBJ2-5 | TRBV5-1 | TGCGCCAGCAGCTTGGGGGGACAGTACCAAGAGACCCAGTACTTC | CASSLGGQYQETQYF
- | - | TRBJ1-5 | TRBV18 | TGTGCCAGCTCAAAGGACATTAGCAATCAGCCCCAGCATTTT | CASSKDISNQPQHF
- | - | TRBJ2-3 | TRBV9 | TGTGCCAGCAGCGTAGCTTTAGATACGCAGTATTTT | CASSVALDTQYF
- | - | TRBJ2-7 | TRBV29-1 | TGCAGCGTGGTGACAGGCGTCGACTACGAGCAGTACTTC | CSVVTGVDYEQYF
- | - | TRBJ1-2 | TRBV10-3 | TGTGCCATCAGCTCACCGGGACTGGATTTTTATGGCTACACCTTC | CAISSPGLDFYGYTF
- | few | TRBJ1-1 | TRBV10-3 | TGTGCCACTCAAGGCAGGGAGGGCCCCGAAGCTTTCTTT | CATQGREGPEAFF
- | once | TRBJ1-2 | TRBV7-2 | TGTGCCAGCGGGAGAGGGCCTAACTATGGCTACACCTTC | CASGRGPNYGYTF
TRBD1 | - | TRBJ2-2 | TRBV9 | TGTGCCAGCGTCCCTGGTGTGGACAGGGGGAACACCGGGGAGCTGTTTTTT | CASVPGVDRGNTGELFF
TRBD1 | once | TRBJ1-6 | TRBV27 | TGTGCCAGCAGTTTATCCGCACGACAGGGCTCATATAATTCACCCCTCCACTTT | CASSLSARQGSYNSPLHF
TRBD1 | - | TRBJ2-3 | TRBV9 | TGTGCCAGCAGCCCAGGACAGGGCCAGACAGATACGCAGTATTTT | CASSPGQGQTDTQYF
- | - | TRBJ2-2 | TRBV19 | TGTGCCAGTAGAGCCCGGGCGAACACCGGGGAGCTGTTTTTT | CASRARANTGELFF
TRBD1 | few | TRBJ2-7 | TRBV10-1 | TGCGCCAGCAGTGTCTTCGGGACAGGGTCCGAGCAGTACTTC | CASSVFGTGSEQYF
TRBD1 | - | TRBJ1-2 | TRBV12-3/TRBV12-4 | TGTGCCAGCAGAGGACAGGGGGCTGGTGGCTACACCTTC | CASRGQGAGGYTF
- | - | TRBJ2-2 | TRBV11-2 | TGTGCCAGCAGCGGACACGTGGACACCGGGGAGCTGTTTTTT | CASSGHVDTGELFF
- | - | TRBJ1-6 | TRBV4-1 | TGCGCCAGCAGCCAAGTGGAGGGACGCCGAGGATCACCCCTCCACTTT | CASSQVEGRRGSPLHF